This entry describes one TCR beta chain. What it recognizes is unknown. In this CDR3 the conserved last residue, phenylalanine or tryptophan, is missing, so a read error is likely. The source of the sample is a study of T cells in Graves' hyperthyroidism and ophthalmopathy. Whole-study results and caveats: Stable hyperthyroidism was told apart from ophthalmopathy by a model built on 13 V-J features.

Patients with uncontrolled infections, other autoimmune diseases, pregnancy or lactation were excluded. V was pared by 3 bases and J by 5 bases, with 4 bases between. Germline V gives CDR1 MNHEY, CDR2 SMNVEV (reference sequence). CDR3 size: 11 residues. Amplification of TCR beta CDR3 regions was performed using RNA transcripts as template. With the HTBI primer set, the TCR CDR3 went through a first round of RT-PCR. TCRdb reprocessed the multiplex PCR reads with MiXCR, giving one entry per CDR3 protein. In the table there are about 570,000 distinct CDR3 sequences, roughly 50% of which are singletons. This receptor was identified in an adult woman with Graves' disease, either hyperthyroidism or ophthalmopathy (not recorded which). Material for sequencing was peripheral blood or thyroid tissue (not recorded which). The gene calls are TRBV27 and TRBJ2-5; no definite D call. CDR3 nucleotides: TGTGCCAGCAGTTTGGGCGAGACCCAGTACCTC. This sequence encodes CASSLGETQYL.